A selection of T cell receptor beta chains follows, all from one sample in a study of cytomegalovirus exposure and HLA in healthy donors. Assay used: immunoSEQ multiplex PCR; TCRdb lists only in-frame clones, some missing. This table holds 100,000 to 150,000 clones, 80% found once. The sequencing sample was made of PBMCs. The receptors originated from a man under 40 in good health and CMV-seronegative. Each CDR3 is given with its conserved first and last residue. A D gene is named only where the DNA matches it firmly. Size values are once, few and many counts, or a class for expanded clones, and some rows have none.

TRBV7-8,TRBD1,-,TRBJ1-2,TGTGCCAGCAGCAAGCGGGACAGGGTCGGCTACACCTTC,CASSKRDRVGYTF
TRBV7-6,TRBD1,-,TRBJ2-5,TGTGCCAGCAGCGCAAAGGGACAGCCTCAAGAGACCCAGTACTTC,CASSAKGQPQETQYF
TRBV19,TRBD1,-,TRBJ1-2,TGTGCCAGCACTCCGGACAGGGGTCGTAACTATGGCTACACCTTC,CASTPDRGRNYGYTF
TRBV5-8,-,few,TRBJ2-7,TGTGCCAGCAGCGGCGGAGCAGCCAAGCAGTACTTC,CASSGGAAKQYF
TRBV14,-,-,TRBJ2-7,TGTGCCAGCAGCCAAGATCTCGAGCAGTACTTC,CASSQDLEQYF
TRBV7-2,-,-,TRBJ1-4,TGTGCCAGCAGCTTAGTGATGAGGGGGGAAAAACTGTTTTTT,CASSLVMRGEKLFF
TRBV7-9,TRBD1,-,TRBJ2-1,TGTGCCAGCAGCTTAGCCGGACAGGGGCTAGACAATGAGCAGTTCTTC,CASSLAGQGLDNEQFF
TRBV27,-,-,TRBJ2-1,TGTGCCAGCGGGCCTTGGCAGTTCTTC,CASGPWQFF
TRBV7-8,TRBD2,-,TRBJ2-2,TGTGCCAGCAGCTTAGGGACTAGCGGGAGGTACACCGGGGAGCTGTTTTTT,CASSLGTSGRYTGELFF
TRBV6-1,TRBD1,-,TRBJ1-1,TGTGCCAGCAGTGAAATAGGGACAGTCCACACTGAAGCTTTCTTT,CASSEIGTVHTEAFF
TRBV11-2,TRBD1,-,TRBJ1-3,TGTGCCAGCAGCGCCTCCCCGGGACAGGGATCAAACACCATATATTTT,CASSASPGQGSNTIYF
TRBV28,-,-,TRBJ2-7,TGTGCCAGCAGTTCCGGGACTGCCTCTAACGAGCAGTACTTC,CASSSGTASNEQYF
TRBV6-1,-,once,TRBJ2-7,TGTGCCAGCAGTGACCTGACAGGAACTTACGAGCAGTACTTC,CASSDLTGTYEQYF
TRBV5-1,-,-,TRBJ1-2,TGCGCCAGCAGCTTGTCTGGCAGGACTAACTATGGCTACACCTTC,CASSLSGRTNYGYTF
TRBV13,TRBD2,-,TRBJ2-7,TGTGCCAGCAGCCCCTCTGGCGCGGGAGAGCACGAGCAGTACTTC,CASSPSGAGEHEQYF
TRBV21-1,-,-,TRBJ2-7,TGTGCCAGCAGCAGGCCGGGACATACCCACGAGCAGTACTTC,CASSRPGHTHEQYF
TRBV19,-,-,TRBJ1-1,TGTGCCAGTAGTATGACGCTTGGGCGGGGGAACACTGAAGCTTTCTTT,CASSMTLGRGNTEAFF
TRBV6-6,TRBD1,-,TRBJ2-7,TGTGCCAGCAGTGCCCAGGACAGGGGACCTTACGAGCAGTACTTC,CASSAQDRGPYEQYF
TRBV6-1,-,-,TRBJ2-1,TGTGCCAGCATGGAGGGGCCTTACAATGAGCAGTTCTTC,CASMEGPYNEQFF
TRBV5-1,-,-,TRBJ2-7,TGCGCCAGCAGCTTGGATCACAGAACCTACGAGCAGTACTTC,CASSLDHRTYEQYF
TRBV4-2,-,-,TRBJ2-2,TGTGCCAGCAGCCGCGCAGGTACCGGGGAGCTGTTTTTT,CASSRAGTGELFF
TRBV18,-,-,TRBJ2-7,TGTGCCAGCTCTCTATTGATAGGGGACGAGCAGTACTTC,CASSLLIGDEQYF
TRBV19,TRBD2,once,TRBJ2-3,TGTGCCTGTAGTGAGGCGGGGGGGCCGGGTACGCAGTATTTT,CACSEAGGPGTQYF
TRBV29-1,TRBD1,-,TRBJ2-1,TGCAGCGTTGGGACAGGTTACAATGAGCAGTTCTTC,CSVGTGYNEQFF
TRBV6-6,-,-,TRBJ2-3,TGTGCCAGCAGCATTATTGGCGGGGCAGATACGCAGTATTTT,CASSIIGGADTQYF
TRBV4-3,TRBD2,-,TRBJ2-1,TGCGCCAGCAGCCAATCCTTAGCGGGAGGAGAGCAGTTCTTC,CASSQSLAGGEQFF
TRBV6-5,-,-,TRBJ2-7,TGTGCCAGCAGTTACTCGACAGGCGCTAGGGCCTACGAGCAGTACTTC,CASSYSTGARAYEQYF
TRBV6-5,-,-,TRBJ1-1,TGTGCCAGCAGTAACACAGGGTTTAGGGACACTGAAGCTTTCTTT,CASSNTGFRDTEAFF
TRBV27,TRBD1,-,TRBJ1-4,TGTGCCAGCCGACAGGGGACGGATGAAAAACTGTTTTTT,CASRQGTDEKLFF
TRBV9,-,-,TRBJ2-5,TGTGCCAGCAGCCCAGACAGACAAGAGACCCAGTACTTC,CASSPDRQETQYF
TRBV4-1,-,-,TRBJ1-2,TGCGCCAGCAGCCAAACTGATTCATATGGCTACACCTTC,CASSQTDSYGYTF
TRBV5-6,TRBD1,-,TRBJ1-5,TGTTCCAGCAGCCTCGCACAGGGGAATAGCAATCAGCCCCAGCATTTT,CSSSLAQGNSNQPQHF
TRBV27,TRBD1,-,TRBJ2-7,TGTGCCAGCACCCCCTCCCGGGACAGGGTTTACGAGCAGTACTTC,CASTPSRDRVYEQYF
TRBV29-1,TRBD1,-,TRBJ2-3,TGCAGCTGCAGACAGGGGGTCACAGATACGCAGTATTTT,CSCRQGVTDTQYF
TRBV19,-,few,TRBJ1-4,TGTGCCAGTAGTATCGGCGGTACAACTAATGAAAAACTGTTTTTT,CASSIGGTTNEKLFF
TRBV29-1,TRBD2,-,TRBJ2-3,TGCAGCGTCGATAGACTAGCGGGGGGTACAGATACGCAGTATTTT,CSVDRLAGGTDTQYF
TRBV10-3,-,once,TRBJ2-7,TGTGCCCTCGGAGGGGTTGGCTACGAGCAGTACTTC,CALGGVGYEQYF
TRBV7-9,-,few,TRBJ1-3,TGTGCCAGCAGCTTGGCCGCCACTGGAAACACCATATATTTT,CASSLAATGNTIYF
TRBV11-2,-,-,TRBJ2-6,TGTGCCAGCAGCTTAATGTCCTTCTCTGGGGCCAACGTCCTGACTTTC,CASSLMSFSGANVLTF
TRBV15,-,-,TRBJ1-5,TGTGCCACCAGCCTCAATCAGCCCCAGCATTTT,CATSLNQPQHF
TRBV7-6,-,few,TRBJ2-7,TGTGCCAGCAGCTCCTCGGGGGTCCCCTACGAGCAGTACTTC,CASSSSGVPYEQYF
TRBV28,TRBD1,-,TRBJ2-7,TGTGCCAGCGAGGAGGGACAGGGATATTCCTACGAGCAGTACTTC,CASEEGQGYSYEQYF
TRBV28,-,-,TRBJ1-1,TGTGCCAGCAGTTTCCCCAATAATCGTCAGGAAGCTTTCTTT,CASSFPNNRQEAFF
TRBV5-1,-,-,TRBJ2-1,TGCGCCAGCAGCTTGGCCACTTACAATGAGCAGTTCTTC,CASSLATYNEQFF
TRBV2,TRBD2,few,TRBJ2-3,TGTGCCAGCAGTGAATGGGCTAGCGGGGGGTTAGATACGCAGTATTTT,CASSEWASGGLDTQYF
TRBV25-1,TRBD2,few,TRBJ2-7,TGTGCCAGCAGCGGGGGGGGAACCTACGAGCAGTACTTC,CASSGGGTYEQYF
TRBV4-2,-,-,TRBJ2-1,TGTGCCAGCAGCCAAGACCTTGAGAGTTACAATGAGCAGTTCTTC,CASSQDLESYNEQFF
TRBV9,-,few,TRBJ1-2,TGTGCCAGCAGCGTATTCGACCGGGACAAGGGCGGCTACACCTTC,CASSVFDRDKGGYTF
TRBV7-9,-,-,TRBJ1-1,TGTGCCAGCAGCTTGCCCGGGATCGCTGAAGCTTTCTTT,CASSLPGIAEAFF
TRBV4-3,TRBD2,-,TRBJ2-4,TGCGCCAGCAGCCAAGATGAGGCCGGGGGGACCAAAAACATTCAGTACTTC,CASSQDEAGGTKNIQYF
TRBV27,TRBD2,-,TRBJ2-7,TGTGCCAGCAGTATAGGGACTAGCGGGGCCTACGAGCAGTACTTC,CASSIGTSGAYEQYF
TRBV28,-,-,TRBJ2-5,TGTGCCAGCAGGACCAGGGGTTATGAGACCCAGTACTTC,CASRTRGYETQYF
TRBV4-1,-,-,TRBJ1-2,TGCGCCAGCAGCCAAGTCATGGTTAGCGGCTACACCTTC,CASSQVMVSGYTF
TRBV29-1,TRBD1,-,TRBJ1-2,TGCAGCGTTAGACAGGGTTATGGCTACACCTTC,CSVRQGYGYTF
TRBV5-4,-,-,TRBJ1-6,TGTGCCAGCAGCTTCAGGGATAATTCACCCCTCCACTTT,CASSFRDNSPLHF
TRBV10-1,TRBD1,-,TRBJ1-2,TGCGCCGGAATTCCGGGACAGGGATACTATGGCTACACCTTC,CAGIPGQGYYGYTF
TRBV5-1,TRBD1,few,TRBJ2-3,TGCGCCAGCAGCATGGACAGGGGTGGCACAGATACGCAGTATTTT,CASSMDRGGTDTQYF
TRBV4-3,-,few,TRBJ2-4,TGCGCCAGCAGCCAAGTCATACAGCGGGCGGAAAACATTCAGTACTTC,CASSQVIQRAENIQYF
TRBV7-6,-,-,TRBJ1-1,TGTGCCAGCAGCTTAGAGCAGGACACTGAAGCTTTCTTT,CASSLEQDTEAFF